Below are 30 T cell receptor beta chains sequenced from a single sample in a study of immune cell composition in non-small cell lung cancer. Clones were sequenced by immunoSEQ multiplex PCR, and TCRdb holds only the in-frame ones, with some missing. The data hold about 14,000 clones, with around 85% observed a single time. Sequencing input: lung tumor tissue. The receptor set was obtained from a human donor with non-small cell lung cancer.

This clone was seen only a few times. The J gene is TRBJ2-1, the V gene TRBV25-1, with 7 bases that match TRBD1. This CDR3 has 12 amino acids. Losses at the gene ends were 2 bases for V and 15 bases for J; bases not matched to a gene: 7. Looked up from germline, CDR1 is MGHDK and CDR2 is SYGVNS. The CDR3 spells CASSEQGVQRFF. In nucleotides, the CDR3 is TGTGCCAGCAGTGAACAGGGGGTGCAAAGGTTCTTC.

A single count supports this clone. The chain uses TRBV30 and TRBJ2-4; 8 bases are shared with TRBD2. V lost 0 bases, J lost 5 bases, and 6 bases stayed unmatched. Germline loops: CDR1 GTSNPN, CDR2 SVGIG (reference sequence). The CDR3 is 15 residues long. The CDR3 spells CAWSVARGAQNIQYF. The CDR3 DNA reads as TGTGCCTGGAGTGTCGCGCGGGGGGCCCAAAACATTCAGTACTTC.

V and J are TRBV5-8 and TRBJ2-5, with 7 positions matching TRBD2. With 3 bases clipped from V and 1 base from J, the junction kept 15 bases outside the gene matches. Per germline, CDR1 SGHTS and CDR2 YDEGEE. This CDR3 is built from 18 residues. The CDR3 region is CASSSPLPVLAVQETQYF. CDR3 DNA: TGTGCCAGCAGCTCGCCCTTACCGGTGCTAGCGGTCCAAGAGACCCAGTACTTC.

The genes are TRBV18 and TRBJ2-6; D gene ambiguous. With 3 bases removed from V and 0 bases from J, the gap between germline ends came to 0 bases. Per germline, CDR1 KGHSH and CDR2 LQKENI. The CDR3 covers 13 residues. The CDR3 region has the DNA TGTGCCAGCTCACCCTCTGGGGCCAACGTCCTGACTTTC. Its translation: CASSPSGANVLTF.

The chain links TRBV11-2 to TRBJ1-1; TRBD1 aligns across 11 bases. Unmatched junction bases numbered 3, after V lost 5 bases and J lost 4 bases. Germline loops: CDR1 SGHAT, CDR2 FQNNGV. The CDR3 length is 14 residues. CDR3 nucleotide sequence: TGTGCCAGCAGCGGACAGGGGGCGTTCACTGAAGCTTTCTTT. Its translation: CASSGQGAFTEAFF.

The CDR3 coding sequence is TGTGCCAGCAGCTTAGAGCAGAGTAACTATGGCTACACCTTC. It is translated as CASSLEQSNYGYTF. The genes are TRBV11-3 and TRBJ1-2; no reliable D call. V shed 0 bases and J shed 1 base, with 6 bases lying between them. Per germline, CDR1 SGHNT and CDR2 YENEEA. The CDR3 runs to 14 residues.

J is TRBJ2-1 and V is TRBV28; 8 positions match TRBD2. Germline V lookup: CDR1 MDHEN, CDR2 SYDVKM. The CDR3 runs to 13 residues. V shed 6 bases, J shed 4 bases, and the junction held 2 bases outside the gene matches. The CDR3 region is CASRSGSYNEQFF. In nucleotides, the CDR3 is TGTGCCAGCAGGAGCGGGAGTTACAATGAGCAGTTCTTC.

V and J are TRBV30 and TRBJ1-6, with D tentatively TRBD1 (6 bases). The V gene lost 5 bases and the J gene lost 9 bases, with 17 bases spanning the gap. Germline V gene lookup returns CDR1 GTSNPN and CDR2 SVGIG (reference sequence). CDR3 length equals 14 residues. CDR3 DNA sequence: TGTGCCTGGGGGGGGCCAGGGTACGGTTCACCCCTCCACTTT. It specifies CAWGGPGYGSPLHF.

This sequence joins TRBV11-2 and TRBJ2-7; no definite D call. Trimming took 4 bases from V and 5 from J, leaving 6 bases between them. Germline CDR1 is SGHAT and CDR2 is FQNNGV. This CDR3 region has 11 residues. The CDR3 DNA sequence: TGTGCCAGCAGCTCTAGGCACGAGCAGTACTTC. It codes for CASSSRHEQYF.

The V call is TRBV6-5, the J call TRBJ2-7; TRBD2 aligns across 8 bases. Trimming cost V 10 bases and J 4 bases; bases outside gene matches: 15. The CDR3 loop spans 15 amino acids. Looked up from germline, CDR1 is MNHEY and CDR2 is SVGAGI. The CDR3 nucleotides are TGTGCCATTTCCCCCACGAGTCCTAGCGGGTACGAGCAGTACTTC. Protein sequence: CAISPTSPSGYEQYF.

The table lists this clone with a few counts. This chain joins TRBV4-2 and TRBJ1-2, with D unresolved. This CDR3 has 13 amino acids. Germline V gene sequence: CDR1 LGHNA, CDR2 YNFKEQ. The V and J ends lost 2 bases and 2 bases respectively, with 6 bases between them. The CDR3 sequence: CASSQHRNYGYTF. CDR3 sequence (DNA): TGTGCCAGCAGCCAACATCGGAACTATGGCTACACCTTC.

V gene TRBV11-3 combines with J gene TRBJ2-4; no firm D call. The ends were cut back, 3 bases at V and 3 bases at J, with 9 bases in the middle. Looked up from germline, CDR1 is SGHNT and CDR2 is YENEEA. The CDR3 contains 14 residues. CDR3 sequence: CASSFLGGKNIQYF. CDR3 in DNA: TGTGCCAGCAGCTTCCTAGGCGGCAAAAACATTCAGTACTTC.

The CDR3 nucleotides are TGTGCCAGTAGGACAGGAGCCTACGAGCAGTACTTC. Translated: CASRTGAYEQYF. V and J are TRBV19 and TRBJ2-7, with TRBD1 as a possible D gene (6 bases). Germline-derived CDR1 and CDR2 are LNHDA and SQIVND (reference sequence). This CDR3 has 12 amino acids. V lost 6 bases, J lost 2 bases, and 8 bases lay in between.

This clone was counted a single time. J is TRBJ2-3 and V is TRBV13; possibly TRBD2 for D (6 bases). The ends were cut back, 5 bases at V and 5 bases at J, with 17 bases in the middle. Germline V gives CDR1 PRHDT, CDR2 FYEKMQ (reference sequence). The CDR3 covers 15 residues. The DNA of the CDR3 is TGTGCCAGCAGCCCGGGGTACGGGGGTCAAGATACGCAGTATTTT. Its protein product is CASSPGYGGQDTQYF. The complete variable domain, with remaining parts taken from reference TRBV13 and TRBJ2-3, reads AAGVIQSPRHLIKEKRETATLKCYPIPRHDTVYWYQQGPGQDPQFLISFYEKMQSDKGSIPDRFSAQQFSDYHSELNMSSLELGDSALYFCASSPGYGGQDTQYFGPGTRLTVL.

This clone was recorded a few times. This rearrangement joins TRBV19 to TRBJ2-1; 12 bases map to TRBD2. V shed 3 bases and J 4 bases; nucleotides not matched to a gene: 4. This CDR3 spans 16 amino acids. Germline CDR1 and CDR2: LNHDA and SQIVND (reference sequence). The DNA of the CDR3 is TGTGCCAGTAGTATGCTAGCGGGAGGGCGTTACAATGAGCAGTTCTTC. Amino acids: CASSMLAGGRYNEQFF.

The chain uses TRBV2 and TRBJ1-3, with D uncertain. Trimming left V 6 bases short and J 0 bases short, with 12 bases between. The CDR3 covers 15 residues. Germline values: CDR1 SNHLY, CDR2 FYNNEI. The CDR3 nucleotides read TGTGCCAGCAGCGCTACAGACTACTCTGGAAACACCATATATTTT. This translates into CASSATDYSGNTIYF.

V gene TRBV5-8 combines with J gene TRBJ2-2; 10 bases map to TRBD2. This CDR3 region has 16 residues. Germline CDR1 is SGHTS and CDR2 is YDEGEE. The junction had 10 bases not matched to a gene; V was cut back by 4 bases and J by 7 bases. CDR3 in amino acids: CASSRASGSFGGELFF. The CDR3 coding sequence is TGTGCCAGCAGCAGGGCTAGCGGGAGTTTCGGCGGGGAGCTGTTTTTT.

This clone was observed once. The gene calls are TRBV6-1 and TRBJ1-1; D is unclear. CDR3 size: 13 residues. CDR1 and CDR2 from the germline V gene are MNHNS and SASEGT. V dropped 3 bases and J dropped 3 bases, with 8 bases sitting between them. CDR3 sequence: CASSDVGDTEAFF. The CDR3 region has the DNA TGTGCCAGCAGTGATGTCGGAGACACTGAAGCTTTCTTT.

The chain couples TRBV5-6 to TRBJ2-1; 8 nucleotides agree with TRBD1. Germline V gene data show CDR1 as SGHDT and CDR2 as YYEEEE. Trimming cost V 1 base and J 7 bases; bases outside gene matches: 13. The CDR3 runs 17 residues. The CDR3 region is CASSLNLGTGLLNEQFF. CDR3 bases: TGTGCCAGCAGCTTGAACCTAGGGACAGGTTTATTGAATGAGCAGTTCTTC.

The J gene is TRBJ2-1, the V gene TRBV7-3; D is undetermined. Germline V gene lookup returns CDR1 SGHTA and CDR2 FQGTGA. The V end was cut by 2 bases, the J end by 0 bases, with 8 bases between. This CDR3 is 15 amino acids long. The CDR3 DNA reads TGTGCCAGCAGCTTACTGGAGAGCTCCTACAATGAGCAGTTCTTC. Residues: CASSLLESSYNEQFF.

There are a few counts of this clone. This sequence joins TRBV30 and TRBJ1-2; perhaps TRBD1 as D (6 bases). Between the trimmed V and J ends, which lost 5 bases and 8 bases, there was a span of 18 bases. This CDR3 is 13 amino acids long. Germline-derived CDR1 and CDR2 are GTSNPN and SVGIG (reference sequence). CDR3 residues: CAWVITGFVGYTF. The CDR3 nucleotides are TGTGCCTGGGTAATCACAGGGTTCGTAGGCTACACCTTC.

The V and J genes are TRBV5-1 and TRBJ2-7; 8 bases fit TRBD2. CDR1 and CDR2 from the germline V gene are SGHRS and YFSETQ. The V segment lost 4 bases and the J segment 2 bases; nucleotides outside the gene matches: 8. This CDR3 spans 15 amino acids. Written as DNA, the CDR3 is TGCGCCAGCAGCCCCCAGGCGGGAGGTGCCTACGAGCAGTACTTC. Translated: CASSPQAGGAYEQYF.

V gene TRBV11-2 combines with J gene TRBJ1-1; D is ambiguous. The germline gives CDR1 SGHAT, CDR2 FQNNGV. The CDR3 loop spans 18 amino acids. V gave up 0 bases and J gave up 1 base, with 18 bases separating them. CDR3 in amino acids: CASSLDSEVSGSNTEAFF. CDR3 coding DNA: TGTGCCAGCAGCTTAGATAGCGAAGTATCGGGGTCGAACACTGAAGCTTTCTTT. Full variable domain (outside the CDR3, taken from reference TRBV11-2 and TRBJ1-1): EAGVAQSPRYKIIEKRQSVAFWCNPISGHATLYWYQQILGQGPKLLIQFQNNGVVDDSQLPKDRFSAERLKGVDSTLKIQPAKLEDSAVYLCASSLDSEVSGSNTEAFFGQGTRLTVV.

In DNA, the CDR3 is TGTGCCAGTAGCAACGCAGACACCGCCTACAATGAGCAGTTCTTC. This encodes CASSNADTAYNEQFF. The V gene is TRBV19, the J gene TRBJ2-1; D call uncertain. This CDR3 is built from 15 residues. Trimming stripped 6 bases from V and 2 bases from J, with 14 bases between. The germline gives CDR1 LNHDA, CDR2 SQIVND (reference sequence). Full variable domain (outside the CDR3, taken from reference TRBV19 and TRBJ2-1): DGGITQSPKYLFRKEGQNVTLSCEQNLNHDAMYWYRQDPGQGLRLIYYSQIVNDFQKGDIAEGYSVSREKKESFPLTVTSAQKNPTAFYLCASSNADTAYNEQFFGPGTRLTVL.

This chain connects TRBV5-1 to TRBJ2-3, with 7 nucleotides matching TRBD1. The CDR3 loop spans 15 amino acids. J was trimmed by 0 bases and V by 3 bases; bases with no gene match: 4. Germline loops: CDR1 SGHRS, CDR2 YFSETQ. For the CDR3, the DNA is TGCGCCAGCAGCTGGGCACAGGGGAGCACAGATACGCAGTATTTT. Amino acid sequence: CASSWAQGSTDTQYF.

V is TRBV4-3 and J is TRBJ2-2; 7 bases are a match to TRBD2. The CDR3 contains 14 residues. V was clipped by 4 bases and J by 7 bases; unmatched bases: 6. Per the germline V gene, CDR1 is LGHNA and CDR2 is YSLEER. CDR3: CASSRSGNDGELFF. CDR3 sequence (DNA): TGCGCCAGCAGCCGGAGCGGGAACGACGGGGAGCTGTTTTTT.

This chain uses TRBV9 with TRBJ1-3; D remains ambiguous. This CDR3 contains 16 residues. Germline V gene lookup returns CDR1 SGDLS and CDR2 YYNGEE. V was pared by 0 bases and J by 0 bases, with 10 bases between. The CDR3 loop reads CASSVEVGSSGNTIYF. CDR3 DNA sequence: TGTGCCAGCAGCGTAGAGGTCGGTAGCTCTGGAAACACCATATATTTT.

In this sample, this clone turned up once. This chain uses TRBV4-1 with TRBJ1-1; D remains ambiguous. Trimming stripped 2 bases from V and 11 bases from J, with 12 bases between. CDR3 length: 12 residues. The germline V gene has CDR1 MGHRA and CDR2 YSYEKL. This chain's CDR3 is CASSQPEGEAFF. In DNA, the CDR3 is TGCGCCAGCAGCCAACCCGAGGGCGAGGCTTTCTTT.

The DNA for the CDR3 is TGTGCCAGCAGCTCTTACGTGGCTAGCGGGAGACGTGGCACAGATACGCAGTATTTT. It translates to CASSSYVASGRRGTDTQYF. The rearrangement joins TRBV7-9 to TRBJ2-3, with 10 bases matching TRBD2. CDR3 length equals 19 residues. Germline assignment: CDR1 SEHNR and CDR2 FQNEAQ (reference sequence). V was pared by 4 bases and J by 1 base, with 14 bases of the junction left unmatched.

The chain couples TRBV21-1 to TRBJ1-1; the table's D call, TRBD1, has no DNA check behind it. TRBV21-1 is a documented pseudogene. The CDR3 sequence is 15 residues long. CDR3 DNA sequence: TGTGCCAGCAAGCAAGGGGGACAATCGTCCACTGAAGCTTTCTTT. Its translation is CASKQGGQSSTEAFF.